This T cell receptor beta chain was retrieved from a study of T cells in Graves' hyperthyroidism and ophthalmopathy. The overall study: Any treatment followed the collection of peripheral blood at initial diagnosis. General study results and limits: Ophthalmopathy and stable hyperthyroidism were told apart by a 13 V-J model. Model-based prediction identified ophthalmopathy a median around 6.5 months prior to its onset. Most expanded thyroid clonotypes above 0.001 also appeared in blood.

This clonotype came up a few times. The antigen remains undetermined. The length of the CDR3 is 15 residues. CDR1 and CDR2 from the germline V gene are SGHRS and YFSETQ. The V end lost 5 bases, the J end lost 6 bases, and 17 bases lay between the germline ends. TCR beta CDR3 sequences were amplified from RNA transcripts. HTBI primers drove first-round RT-PCR of the TCR CDR3. From the multiplex PCR reads, TCRdb called clonotypes with MiXCR, one entry per CDR3 protein. This repertoire shows some 570,000 distinct CDR3 sequences, approximately 15% found once; its top ten account for roughly 6.9%. Sample: blood. V gene TRBV5-1 combines with J gene TRBJ1-4, with a possible D match to TRBD1 (6 bases). This clonotype was sampled from a woman aged 18-35 years with Graves' ophthalmopathy. CDR3 sequence reads: CASSFTGLVDEKLFF. The CDR3 region has the DNA TGCGCCAGCAGTTTTACAGGGTTAGTCGATGAAAAACTGTTTTTT.